The TCR beta chain under discussion was sequenced for a study of T cell responses to AZD1222 COVID-19 vaccine. Findings of the study overall: Dominant at 160-218 and 743-854, vaccine-associated CD4 TCRs also spanned spike.

TCRdb's table, derived via immunoSEQ multiplex PCR, lists solely in-frame clones and lacks some. The repertoire holds 95,000 to 150,000 clones, approximately 89% seen once, with 4.4% in the top ten. This clone was seen just once. Its cognate antigen is unknown. The origin of this receptor is an adult in good health. The source material was peripheral blood, sampled on day 0 of AZD1222 vaccination.

Here the CDR3 DNA reads TGTGCCAGCAGTACAGGGGGCGCGGACAATGAGCAGTTCTTC. Translation: CASSTGGADNEQFF. The chain is built from TRBV6-4 and TRBJ2-1, with 9 bases fitting TRBD1. The CDR3 is 14 residues long. With V trimmed by 5 bases and J by 5 bases, 4 bases remained unmatched. Germline V gene lookup returns CDR1 MRHNA and CDR2 SNTAGT.